This T cell receptor beta chain was documented in a study of cytomegalovirus exposure and HLA in healthy donors. Study-wide points: The dataset shows that most TCR sequences were rare, while some public TCRs occurred in many donors.

Trimming cost V 10 bases and J 2 bases; bases outside gene matches: 18. The CDR3 spans 18 residues. Germline-derived CDR1 and CDR2 are MDHEN and SYDVKM. The PCR ran on 60 Vbeta and 13 Jbeta primers. Here immunoSEQ multiplex PCR was the method, and the copy in TCRdb shows in-frame clones only, minus some. The data show 150,000 or so clones, with roughly 84% seen just once and around 1.5% held by the top ten. On this clone: What it binds is not known.

The rearrangement joins TRBV28 to TRBJ1-5; 9 bases match TRBD1. The sequenced sample consisted of PBMCs. The origin of this receptor is a male donor in good health and CMV-seronegative. DNA for the CDR3: TGTGCCACGTCCCTAGGGGGACAGGGTTTAGGTGGCAATCAGCCCCAGCATTTT. Translation: CATSLGGQGLGGNQPQHF.